This T cell receptor (beta chain) was recorded in a study of OX40 agonist ivuxolimab in advanced cancers. This clone appeared once. The ends were cut back, 3 bases at V and 3 bases at J, with 11 bases in the middle. Germline CDR1 reads SGHTA; CDR2 reads FQGNSA. This CDR3 has 14 amino acids. Sequencing used immunoSEQ multiplex PCR; TCRdb keeps in-frame clones, though not all of them. The data hold about 80,000 clones, with about 86% observed a single time. This TCR came from an adult with an advanced solid tumor such as melanoma, head and neck, liver or kidney cancer. The chain recombines TRBV7-2 with TRBJ2-5; D is ambiguous. The source was CD4+ or CD8+ T cells sorted from blood, collected in a trial of the OX40 agonist ivuxolimab. The CDR3 reads CASSFRSPEETQYF. The CDR3 nucleotides are TGTGCCAGCAGCTTTCGGTCGCCAGAAGAGACCCAGTACTTC.